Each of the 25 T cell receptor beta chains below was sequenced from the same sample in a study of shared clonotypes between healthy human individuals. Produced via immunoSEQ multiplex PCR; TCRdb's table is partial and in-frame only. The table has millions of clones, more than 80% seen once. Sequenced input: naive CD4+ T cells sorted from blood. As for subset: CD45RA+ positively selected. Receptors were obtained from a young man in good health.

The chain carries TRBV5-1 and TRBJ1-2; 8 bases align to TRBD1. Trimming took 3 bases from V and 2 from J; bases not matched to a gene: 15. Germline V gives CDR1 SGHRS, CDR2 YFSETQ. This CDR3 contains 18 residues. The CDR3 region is CASSYGPQGAGINYGYTF. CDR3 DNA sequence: TGCGCCAGCAGCTACGGACCGCAGGGGGCAGGGATAAACTATGGCTACACCTTC.

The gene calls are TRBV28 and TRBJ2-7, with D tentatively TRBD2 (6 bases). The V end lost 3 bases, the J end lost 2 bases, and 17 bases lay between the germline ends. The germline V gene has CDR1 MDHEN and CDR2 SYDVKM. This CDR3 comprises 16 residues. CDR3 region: CASSFGLQMIAYEQYF. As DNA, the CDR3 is TGTGCCAGCAGTTTCGGACTACAAATGATAGCCTACGAGCAGTACTTC.

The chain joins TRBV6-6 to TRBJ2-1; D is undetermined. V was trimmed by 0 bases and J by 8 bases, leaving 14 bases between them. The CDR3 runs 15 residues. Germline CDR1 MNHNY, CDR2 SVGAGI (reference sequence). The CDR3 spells CASSYSRWPTHEQFF. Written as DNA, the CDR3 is TGTGCCAGCAGTTACTCGCGATGGCCTACCCATGAGCAGTTCTTC.

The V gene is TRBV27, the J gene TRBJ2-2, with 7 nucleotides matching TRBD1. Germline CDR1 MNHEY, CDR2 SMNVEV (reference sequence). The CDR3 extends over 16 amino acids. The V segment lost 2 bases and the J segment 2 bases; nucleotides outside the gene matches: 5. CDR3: CASSLPTGHNTGELFF. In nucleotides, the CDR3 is TGTGCCAGCAGTTTACCGACAGGGCATAACACCGGGGAGCTGTTTTTT.

DNA of the CDR3: TGTGCCAGCAGTGACAGGGAGGGCACTGAAGCTTTCTTT. Its translation is CASSDREGTEAFF. The chain combines TRBV25-1 with TRBJ1-1, with D possibly TRBD1 on 5 matching bases. Germline CDR1 reads MGHDK; CDR2 reads SYGVNS. The CDR3 loop spans 13 amino acids. Trimming shortened V by 3 bases and J by 4 bases, and 9 bases separated the two germline ends.

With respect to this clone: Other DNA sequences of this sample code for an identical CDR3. As DNA, the CDR3 is TGTGCCAGCAGCCTCCTAGCGGGAGTACAAGAGACCCAGTACTTC. Translation: CASSLLAGVQETQYF. The chain carries TRBV7-2 and TRBJ2-5, with TRBD2 matching over 10 bases. The CDR3 loop spans 15 amino acids. J lost 2 bases, V lost 5 bases, and 5 bases had no gene match. Germline CDR1 and CDR2: SGHTA and FQGNSA.

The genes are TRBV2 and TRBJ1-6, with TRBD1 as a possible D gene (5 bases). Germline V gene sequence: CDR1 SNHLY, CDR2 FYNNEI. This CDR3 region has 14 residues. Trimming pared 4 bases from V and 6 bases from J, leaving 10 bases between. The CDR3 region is CASSVTEFNSPLHF. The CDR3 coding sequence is TGTGCCAGCAGTGTGACAGAGTTTAATTCACCCCTCCACTTT.

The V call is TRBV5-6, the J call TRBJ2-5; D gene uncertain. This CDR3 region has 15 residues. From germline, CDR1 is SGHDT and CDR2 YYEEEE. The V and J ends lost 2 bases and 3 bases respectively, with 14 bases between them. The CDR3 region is CASSLRQVIKETQYF. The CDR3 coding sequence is TGTGCCAGCAGCTTAAGGCAGGTCATCAAAGAGACCCAGTACTTC.

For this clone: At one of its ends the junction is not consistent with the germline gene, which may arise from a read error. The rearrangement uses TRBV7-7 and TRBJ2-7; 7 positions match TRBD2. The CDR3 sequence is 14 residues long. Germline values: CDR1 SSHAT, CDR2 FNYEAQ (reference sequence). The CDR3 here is CASSQREGNYEQYF. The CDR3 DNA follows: TGTGCTAGCAGCCAGAGGGAGGGGAACTACGAGCAGTACTTC.

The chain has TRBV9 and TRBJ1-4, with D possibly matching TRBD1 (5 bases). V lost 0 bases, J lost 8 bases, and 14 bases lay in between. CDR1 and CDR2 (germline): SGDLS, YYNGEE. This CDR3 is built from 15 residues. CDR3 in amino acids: CASSVGQGKGEKLFF. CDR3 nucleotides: TGTGCCAGCAGCGTAGGGCAGGGAAAGGGGGAAAAACTGTTTTTT.

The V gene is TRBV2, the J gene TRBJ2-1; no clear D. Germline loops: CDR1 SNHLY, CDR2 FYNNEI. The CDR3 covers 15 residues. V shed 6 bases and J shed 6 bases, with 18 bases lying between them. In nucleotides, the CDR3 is TGTGCCAGCAGATCTAGTGCCGGGCTTCCCAATGAGCAGTTCTTC. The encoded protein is CASRSSAGLPNEQFF.

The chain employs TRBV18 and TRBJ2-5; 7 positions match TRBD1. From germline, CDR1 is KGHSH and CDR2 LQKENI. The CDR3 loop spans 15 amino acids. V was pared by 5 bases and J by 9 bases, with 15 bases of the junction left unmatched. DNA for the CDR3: TGTGCCAGCTCAAAGACCGGACAGGTCCAGGGGGCCCAGTACTTC. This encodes CASSKTGQVQGAQYF.

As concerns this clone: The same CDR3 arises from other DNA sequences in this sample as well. CDR3 coding DNA: TGTGCCTGGAGTACAGGGACAGATACGCAGTATTTT. Protein sequence: CAWSTGTDTQYF. The chain uses TRBV30 and TRBJ2-3; D may be TRBD1 (6 bases). Trimming took off 2 bases at V and 3 bases at J, with 6 bases between the two ends. CDR1 GTSNPN and CDR2 SVGIG come from the germline V gene (reference sequence). The CDR3 sequence is 12 residues long.

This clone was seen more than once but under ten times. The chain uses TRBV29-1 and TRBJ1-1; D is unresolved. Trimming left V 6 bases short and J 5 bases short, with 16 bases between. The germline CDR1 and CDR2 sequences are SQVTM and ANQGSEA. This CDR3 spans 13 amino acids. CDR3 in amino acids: CSVSFGRTTEAFF. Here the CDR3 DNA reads TGCAGCGTCTCATTCGGGAGGACTACTGAAGCTTTCTTT.

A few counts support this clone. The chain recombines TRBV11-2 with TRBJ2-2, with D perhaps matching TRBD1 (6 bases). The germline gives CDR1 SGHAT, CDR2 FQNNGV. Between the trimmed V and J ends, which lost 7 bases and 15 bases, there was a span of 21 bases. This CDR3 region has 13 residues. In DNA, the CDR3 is TGTGCCAGCACCCCAGATGGGGGCCGACGGGTGTTTTTT. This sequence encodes CASTPDGGRRVFF.

The CDR3: CASSLNGLAGGADTQYF. The CDR3 DNA reads TGTGCCAGCTCACTTAATGGACTAGCGGGAGGGGCAGATACGCAGTATTTT. The chain carries TRBV18 and TRBJ2-3; 15 bases match TRBD2. CDR3 size: 17 residues. V lost 4 bases and J lost 4; bases outside the gene matches: 6. CDR1 is KGHSH, CDR2 LQKENI, per germline.

CDR3 in amino acids: CASSPKYQGLGTEAFF. CDR3 sequence (DNA): TGTGCCAGCTCACCAAAATACCAGGGGTTGGGCACTGAAGCTTTCTTT. V gene TRBV18 combines with J gene TRBJ1-1; D perhaps matches TRBD1 (6 bases). The V end was cut by 2 bases, the J end by 4 bases, with 17 bases between. This CDR3 has 16 residues. Germline V gene data show CDR1 as KGHSH and CDR2 as LQKENI. Using reference TRBV18 and TRBJ1-1 for the parts outside the CDR3, the full variable domain is NAGVMQNPRHLVRRRGQEARLRCSPMKGHSHVYWYRQLPEEGLKFMVYLQKENIIDESGMPKERFSAEFPKEGPSILRIQQVVRGDSAAYFCASSPKYQGLGTEAFFGQGTRLTVV.

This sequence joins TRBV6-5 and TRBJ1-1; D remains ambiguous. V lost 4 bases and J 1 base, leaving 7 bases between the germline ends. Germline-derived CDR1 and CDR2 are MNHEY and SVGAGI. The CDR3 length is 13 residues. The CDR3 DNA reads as TGTGCCAGCAGTTTAGGGTGGAACACTGAAGCTTTCTTT. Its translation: CASSLGWNTEAFF.

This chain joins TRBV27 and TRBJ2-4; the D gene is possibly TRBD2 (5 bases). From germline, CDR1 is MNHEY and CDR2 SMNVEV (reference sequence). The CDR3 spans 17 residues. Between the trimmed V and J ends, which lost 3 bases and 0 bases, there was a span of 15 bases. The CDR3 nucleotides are TGTGCCAGCAGTTTGAGGGCCCCGCCCCAAGCCAAAAACATTCAGTACTTC. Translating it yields CASSLRAPPQAKNIQYF.

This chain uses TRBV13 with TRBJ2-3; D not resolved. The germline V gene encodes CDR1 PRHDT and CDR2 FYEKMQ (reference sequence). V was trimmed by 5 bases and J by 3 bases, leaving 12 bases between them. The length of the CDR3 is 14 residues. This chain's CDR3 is CASSIRVATDTQYF. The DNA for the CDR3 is TGTGCCAGCAGCATCCGGGTGGCGACAGATACGCAGTATTTT. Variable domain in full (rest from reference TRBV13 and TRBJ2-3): AAGVIQSPRHLIKEKRETATLKCYPIPRHDTVYWYQQGPGQDPQFLISFYEKMQSDKGSIPDRFSAQQFSDYHSELNMSSLELGDSALYFCASSIRVATDTQYFGPGTRLTVL.

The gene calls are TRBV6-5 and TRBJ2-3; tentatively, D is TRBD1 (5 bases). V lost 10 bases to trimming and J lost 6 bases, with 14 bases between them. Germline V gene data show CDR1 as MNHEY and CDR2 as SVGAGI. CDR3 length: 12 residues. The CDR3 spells CATRTKGDTQYF. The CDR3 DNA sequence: TGTGCCACGCGGACGAAGGGGGATACGCAGTATTTT.

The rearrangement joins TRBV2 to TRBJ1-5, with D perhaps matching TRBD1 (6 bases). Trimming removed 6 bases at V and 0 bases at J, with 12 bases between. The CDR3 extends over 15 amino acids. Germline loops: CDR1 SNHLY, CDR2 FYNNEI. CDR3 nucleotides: TGTGCCAGCAGGGCGGGGGCGGTTAGCAATCAGCCCCAGCATTTT. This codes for CASRAGAVSNQPQHF.

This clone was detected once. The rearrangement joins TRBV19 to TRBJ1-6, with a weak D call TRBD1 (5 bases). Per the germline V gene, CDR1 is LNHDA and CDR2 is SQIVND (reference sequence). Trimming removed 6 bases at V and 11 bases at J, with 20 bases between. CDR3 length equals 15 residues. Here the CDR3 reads CASREGGQIGAPLHF. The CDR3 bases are TGTGCCAGTAGAGAAGGCGGGCAGATAGGGGCACCCCTCCACTTT.

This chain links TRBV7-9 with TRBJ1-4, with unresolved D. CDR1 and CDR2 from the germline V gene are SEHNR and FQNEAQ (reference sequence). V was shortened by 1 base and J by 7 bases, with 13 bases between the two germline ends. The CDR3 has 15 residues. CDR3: CASSLDYRNGEKLFF. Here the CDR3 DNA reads TGTGCCAGCAGCTTAGACTACAGAAACGGTGAAAAACTGTTTTTT.

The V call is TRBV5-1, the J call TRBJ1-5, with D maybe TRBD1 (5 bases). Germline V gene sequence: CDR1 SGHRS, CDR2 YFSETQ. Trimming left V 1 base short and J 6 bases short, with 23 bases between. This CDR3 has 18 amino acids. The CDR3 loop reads CASSLPQFPGEVGQPQHF. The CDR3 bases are TGCGCCAGCAGCTTGCCCCAGTTTCCGGGGGAGGTTGGTCAGCCCCAGCATTTT.